The 6 T cell receptor beta chains presented below share a single source sample, sequenced in a study of blood T cell repertoires in COVID-19. Sequenced by immunoSEQ multiplex PCR; TCRdb stores in-frame clones only, minus some. The data contain tens of thousands of clones, 70% to 80% of them seen just once; the ten biggest clones take up about 24%. The specimen was peripheral blood. The receptors here all came from a human donor in a cohort sampled during active COVID-19.

The CDR3 region is CSVGGGGTGELFF. The DNA for the CDR3 is TGCAGCGTTGGCGGGGGCGGGACCGGGGAGCTGTTTTTT. This chain uses TRBV29-1 with TRBJ2-2; D is perhaps TRBD2 (7 bases). With 4 bases removed from V and 5 bases from J, the gap between germline ends came to 11 bases. The germline V gene encodes CDR1 SQVTM and CDR2 ANQGSEA. CDR3 length: 13 residues.

CDR3 in amino acids: CASSFRRGRRDEQYF. The CDR3 DNA follows: TGTGCCAGCAGCTTTCGCAGGGGGCGTAGGGACGAGCAGTACTTC. V and J are TRBV5-6 and TRBJ2-7; 8 nucleotides match TRBD1. Trimming took 2 bases from V and 5 from J; bases not matched to a gene: 9. The CDR3 loop spans 15 amino acids. Germline V gene sequence: CDR1 SGHDT, CDR2 YYEEEE.

This clone was recorded only once. The chain recombines TRBV4-1 with TRBJ1-2; 7 positions agree with TRBD1. The CDR3 spans 14 residues. The germline gives CDR1 MGHRA, CDR2 YSYEKL. V shed 4 bases and J 2 bases; nucleotides not matched to a gene: 4. In nucleotides, the CDR3 is TGCGCCAGCAGCCTAGAGGGGGCAAACTATGGCTACACCTTC. Amino acids: CASSLEGANYGYTF.

The gene calls are TRBV7-2 and TRBJ2-2; tentative D call: TRBD1 (6 bases). The CDR3 totals 16 residues. Trimming pared 0 bases from V and 5 bases from J, leaving 13 bases between. Per the germline V gene, CDR1 is SGHTA and CDR2 is FQGNSA. CDR3 in amino acids: CASSLAVGARTGELFF. The CDR3 DNA reads as TGTGCCAGCAGCTTAGCAGTGGGGGCGCGGACCGGGGAGCTGTTTTTT. The full variable domain, completed using reference TRBV7-2 and TRBJ2-2, is GAGVSQSPSNKVTEKGKDVELRCDPISGHTALYWYRQSLGQGLEFLIYFQGNSAPDKSGLPSDRFSAERTGGSVSTLTIQRTQQEDSAVYLCASSLAVGARTGELFFGEGSRLTVL.

The chain carries TRBV6-2 or TRBV6-3 and TRBJ1-5; D is unresolved. Germline V gene sequence: CDR1 MNHEY, CDR2 SVGEGT. Trimming shortened V by 6 bases and J by 0 bases, and 12 bases separated the two germline ends. CDR3 length: 15 amino acids. The CDR3 sequence is CASSLYSYSNQPQHF. The DNA for the CDR3 is TGTGCCAGCAGCCTATACAGCTATAGCAATCAGCCCCAGCATTTT.

J is TRBJ2-5 and V is TRBV19, with a weak D call TRBD1 (5 bases). Trimming removed 4 bases from V and 3 bases from J, with 9 bases in between. Germline-derived CDR1 and CDR2 are LNHDA and SQIVND (reference sequence). This CDR3 has 13 residues. CDR3 DNA: TGTGCCAGTAGTAAGACAGACGAAGAGACCCAGTACTTC. Translating it yields CASSKTDEETQYF.